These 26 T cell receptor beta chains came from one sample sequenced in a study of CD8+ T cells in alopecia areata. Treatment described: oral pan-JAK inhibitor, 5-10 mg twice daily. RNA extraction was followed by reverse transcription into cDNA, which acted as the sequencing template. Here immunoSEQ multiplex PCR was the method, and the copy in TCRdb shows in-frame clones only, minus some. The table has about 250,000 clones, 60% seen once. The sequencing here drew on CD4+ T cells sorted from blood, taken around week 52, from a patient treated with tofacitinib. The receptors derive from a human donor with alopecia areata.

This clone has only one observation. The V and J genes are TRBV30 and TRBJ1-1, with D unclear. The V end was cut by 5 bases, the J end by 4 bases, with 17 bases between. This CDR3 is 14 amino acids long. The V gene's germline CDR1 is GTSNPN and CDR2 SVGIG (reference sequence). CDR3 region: CAWFSTPSSTEAFF. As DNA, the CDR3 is TGTGCCTGGTTTTCGACCCCGAGCTCCACTGAAGCTTTCTTT. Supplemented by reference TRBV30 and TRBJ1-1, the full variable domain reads SQTIHQWPATLVQPVGSPLSLECTVEGTSNPNLYWYRQAAGRGLQLLFYSVGIGQISSEVPQNLSASRPQDRQFILSSKKLLLSDSGFYLCAWFSTPSSTEAFFGQGTRLTVV.

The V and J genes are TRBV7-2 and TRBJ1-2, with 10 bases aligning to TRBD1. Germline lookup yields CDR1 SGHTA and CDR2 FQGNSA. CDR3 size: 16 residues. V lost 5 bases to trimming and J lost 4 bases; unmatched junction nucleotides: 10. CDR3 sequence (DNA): TGTGCCAGCAGCACCCGGCCGGGACAGGGGAGCTATGGCTACACCTTC. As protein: CASSTRPGQGSYGYTF.

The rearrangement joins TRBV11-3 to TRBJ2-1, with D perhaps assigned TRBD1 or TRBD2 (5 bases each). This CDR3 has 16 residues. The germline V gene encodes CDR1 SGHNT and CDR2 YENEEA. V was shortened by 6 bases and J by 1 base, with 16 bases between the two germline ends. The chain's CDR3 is CASSSRAWGSYNEQFF. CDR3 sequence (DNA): TGTGCCAGCAGTTCCCGCGCCTGGGGGTCCTACAATGAGCAGTTCTTC.

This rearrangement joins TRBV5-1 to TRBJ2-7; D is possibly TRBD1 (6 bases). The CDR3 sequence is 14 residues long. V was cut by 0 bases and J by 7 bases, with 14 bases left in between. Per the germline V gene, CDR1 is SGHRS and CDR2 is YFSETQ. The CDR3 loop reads CASSLVGGVNEQYF. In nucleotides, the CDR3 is TGCGCCAGCAGCTTGGTAGGGGGAGTTAATGAGCAGTACTTC.

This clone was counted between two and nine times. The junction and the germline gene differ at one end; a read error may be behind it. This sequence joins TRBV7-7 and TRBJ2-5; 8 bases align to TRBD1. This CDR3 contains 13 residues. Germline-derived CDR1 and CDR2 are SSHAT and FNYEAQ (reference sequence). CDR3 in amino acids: CASSPGQGETQYF. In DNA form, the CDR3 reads TGTGCTAGCAGCCCAGGACAGGGAGAGACCCAGTACTTC.

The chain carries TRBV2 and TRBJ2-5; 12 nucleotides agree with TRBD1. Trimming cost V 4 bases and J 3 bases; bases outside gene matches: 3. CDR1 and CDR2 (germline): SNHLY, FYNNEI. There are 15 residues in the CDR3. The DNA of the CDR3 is TGTGCCAGCAGTGTGGGACAGGGGGCCGAAGAGACCCAGTACTTC. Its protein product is CASSVGQGAEETQYF.

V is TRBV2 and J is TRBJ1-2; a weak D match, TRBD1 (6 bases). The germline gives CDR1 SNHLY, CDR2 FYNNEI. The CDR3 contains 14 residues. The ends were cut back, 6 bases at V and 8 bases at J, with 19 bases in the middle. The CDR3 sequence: CASRDQGIEGGYTF. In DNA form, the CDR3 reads TGTGCCAGCAGAGACCAGGGGATCGAAGGAGGCTACACCTTC.

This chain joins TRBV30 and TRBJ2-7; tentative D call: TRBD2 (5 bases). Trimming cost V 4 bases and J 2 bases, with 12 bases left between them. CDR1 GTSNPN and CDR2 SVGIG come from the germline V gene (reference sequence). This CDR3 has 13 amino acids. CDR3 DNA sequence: TGTGCCTGGAAGGGCAGCGGTCCCTACGAGCAGTACTTC. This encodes CAWKGSGPYEQYF.

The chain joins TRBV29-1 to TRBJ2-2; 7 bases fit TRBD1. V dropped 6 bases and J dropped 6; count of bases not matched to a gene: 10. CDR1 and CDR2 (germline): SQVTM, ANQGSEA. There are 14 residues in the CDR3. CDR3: CSVGPGQRAGELFF. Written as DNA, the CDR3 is TGCAGCGTAGGACCGGGACAGAGGGCCGGGGAGCTGTTTTTT.

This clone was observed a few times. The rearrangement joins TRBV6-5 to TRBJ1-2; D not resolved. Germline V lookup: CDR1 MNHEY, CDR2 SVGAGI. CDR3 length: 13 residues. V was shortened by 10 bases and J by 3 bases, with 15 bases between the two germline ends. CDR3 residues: CATQLGRDYGYTF. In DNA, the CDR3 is TGTGCCACTCAACTGGGAAGAGACTATGGCTACACCTTC.

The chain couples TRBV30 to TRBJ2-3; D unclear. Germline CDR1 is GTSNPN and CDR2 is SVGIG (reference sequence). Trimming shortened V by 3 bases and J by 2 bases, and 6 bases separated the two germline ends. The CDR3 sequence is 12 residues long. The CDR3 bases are TGTGCCTGGAGCTCCCCCACAGATACGCAGTATTTT. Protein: CAWSSPTDTQYF. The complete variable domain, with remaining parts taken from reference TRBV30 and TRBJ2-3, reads SQTIHQWPATLVQPVGSPLSLECTVEGTSNPNLYWYRQAAGRGLQLLFYSVGIGQISSEVPQNLSASRPQDRQFILSSKKLLLSDSGFYLCAWSSPTDTQYFGPGTRLTVL.

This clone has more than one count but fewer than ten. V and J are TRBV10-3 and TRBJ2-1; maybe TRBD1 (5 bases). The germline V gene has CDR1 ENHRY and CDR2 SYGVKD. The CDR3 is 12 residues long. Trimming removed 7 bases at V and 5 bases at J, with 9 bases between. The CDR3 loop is CAIKDTNNEQFF. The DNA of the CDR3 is TGTGCCATCAAGGACACGAACAATGAGCAGTTCTTC.

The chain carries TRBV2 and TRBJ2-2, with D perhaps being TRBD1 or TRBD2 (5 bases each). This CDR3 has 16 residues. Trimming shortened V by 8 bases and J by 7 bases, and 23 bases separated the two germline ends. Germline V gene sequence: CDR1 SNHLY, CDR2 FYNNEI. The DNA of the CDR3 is TGTGCCAGCCTGATAATTCGGGGCAGTTCGGGCGGGGAGCTGTTTTTT. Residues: CASLIIRGSSGGELFF.

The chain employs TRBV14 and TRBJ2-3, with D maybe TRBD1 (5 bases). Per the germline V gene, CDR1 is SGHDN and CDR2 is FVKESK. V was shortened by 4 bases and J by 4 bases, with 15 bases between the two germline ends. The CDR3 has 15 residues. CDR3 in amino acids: CASSPRLPRADTQYF. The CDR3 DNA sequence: TGTGCCAGCAGCCCCCGGCTCCCCAGGGCAGATACGCAGTATTTT. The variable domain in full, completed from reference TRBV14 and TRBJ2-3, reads EAGVTQFPSHSVIEKGQTVTLRCDPISGHDNLYWYRRVMGKEIKFLLHFVKESKQDESGMPNNRFLAERTGGTYSTLKVQPAELEDSGVYFCASSPRLPRADTQYFGPGTRLTVL.

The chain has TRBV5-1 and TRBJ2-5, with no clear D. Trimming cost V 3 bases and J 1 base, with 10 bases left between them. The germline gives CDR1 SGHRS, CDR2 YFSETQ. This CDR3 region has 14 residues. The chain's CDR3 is CASSWARGQETQYF. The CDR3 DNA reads TGCGCCAGCAGCTGGGCTCGCGGCCAAGAGACCCAGTACTTC.

The CDR3 bases are TGCGCCAGCAGCCAACCTAGGGACAAAGCTAACTATGGCTACACCTTC. Translated, it gives CASSQPRDKANYGYTF. The V call is TRBV4-1, the J call TRBJ1-2; TRBD1 is a possible D gene (6 bases). CDR3 length: 16 amino acids. CDR1 and CDR2 from the germline V gene are MGHRA and YSYEKL. Trimming took off 2 bases at V and 0 bases at J, with 13 bases between the two ends.

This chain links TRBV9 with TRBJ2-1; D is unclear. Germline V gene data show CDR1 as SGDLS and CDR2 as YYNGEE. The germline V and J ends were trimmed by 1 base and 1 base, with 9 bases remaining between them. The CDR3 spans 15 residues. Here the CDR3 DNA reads TGTGCCAGCAGCGTATCGGCTGAATCCTACAATGAGCAGTTCTTC. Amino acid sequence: CASSVSAESYNEQFF.

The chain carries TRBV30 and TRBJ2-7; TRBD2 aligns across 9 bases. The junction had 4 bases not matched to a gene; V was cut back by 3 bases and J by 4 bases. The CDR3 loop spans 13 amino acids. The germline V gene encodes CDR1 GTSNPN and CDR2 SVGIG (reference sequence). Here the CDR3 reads CAWRASGKYEQYF. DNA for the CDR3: TGTGCCTGGAGGGCTAGCGGGAAGTACGAGCAGTACTTC.

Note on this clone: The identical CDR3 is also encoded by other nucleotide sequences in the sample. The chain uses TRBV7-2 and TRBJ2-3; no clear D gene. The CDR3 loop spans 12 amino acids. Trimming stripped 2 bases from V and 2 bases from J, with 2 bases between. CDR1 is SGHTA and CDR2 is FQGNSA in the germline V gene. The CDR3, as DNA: TGTGCCAGCAGCTTATACACAGATACGCAGTATTTT. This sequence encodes CASSLYTDTQYF.

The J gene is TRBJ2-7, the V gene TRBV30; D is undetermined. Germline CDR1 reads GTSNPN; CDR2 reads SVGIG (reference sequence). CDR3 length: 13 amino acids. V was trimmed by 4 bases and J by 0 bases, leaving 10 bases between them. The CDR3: CAWTVKGSYEQYF. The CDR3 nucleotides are TGTGCCTGGACCGTGAAAGGCTCCTACGAGCAGTACTTC.

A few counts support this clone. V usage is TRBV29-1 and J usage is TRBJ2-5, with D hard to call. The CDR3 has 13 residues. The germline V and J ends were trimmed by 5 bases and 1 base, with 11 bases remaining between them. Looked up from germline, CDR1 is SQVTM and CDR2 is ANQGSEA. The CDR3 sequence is CSVIYQSQETQYF. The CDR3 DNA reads TGCAGCGTTATATACCAGAGCCAAGAGACCCAGTACTTC.

CDR3 in amino acids: CSVTQGTGNQPQHF. CDR3 DNA sequence: TGCAGCGTTACGCAGGGTACTGGCAATCAGCCCCAGCATTTT. V usage is TRBV29-1 and J usage is TRBJ1-5; a possible D gene is TRBD1 (5 bases). The V end was cut by 5 bases, the J end by 2 bases, with 13 bases between. Germline CDR1 and CDR2: SQVTM and ANQGSEA. The CDR3 totals 14 residues.

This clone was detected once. The CDR3 spells CASSASGQVSYEQYF. The CDR3 DNA follows: TGCGCCAGCAGCGCAAGCGGACAGGTCTCCTACGAGCAGTACTTC. The chain joins TRBV5-1 to TRBJ2-7; TRBD1 matches 7 bases. Germline CDR1 is SGHRS and CDR2 is YFSETQ. The CDR3 has 15 amino acids. The J segment lost 0 bases and the V segment lost 4 bases, leaving 7 bases of the junction unmatched.

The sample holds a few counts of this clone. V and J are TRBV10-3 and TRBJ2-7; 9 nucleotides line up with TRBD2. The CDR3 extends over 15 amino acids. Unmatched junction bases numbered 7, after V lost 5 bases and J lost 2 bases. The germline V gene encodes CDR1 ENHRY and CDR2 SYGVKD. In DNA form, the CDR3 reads TGTGCCATCAGTCAGCTAGCGGGGATCGCCTACGAGCAGTACTTC. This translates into CAISQLAGIAYEQYF.

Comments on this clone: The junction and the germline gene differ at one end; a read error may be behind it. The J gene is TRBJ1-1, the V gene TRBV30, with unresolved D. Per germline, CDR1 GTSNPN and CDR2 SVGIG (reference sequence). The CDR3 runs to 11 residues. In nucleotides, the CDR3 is TGCGCCCTTAGAGGGTACACTGAAGCTTTCTTT. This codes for CALRGYTEAFF. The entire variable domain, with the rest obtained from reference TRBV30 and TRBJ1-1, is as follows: SQTIHQWPATLVQPVGSPLSLECTVEGTSNPNLYWYRQAAGRGLQLLFYSVGIGQISSEVPQNLSASRPQDRQFILSSKKLLLSDSGFYLCALRGYTEAFFGQGTRLTVV.

The CDR3: CATSSPGGLKNTEAFF. CDR3 in DNA: TGTGCCACCAGCAGTCCGGGGGGGCTCAAAAACACTGAAGCTTTCTTT. The genes are TRBV15 and TRBJ1-1, with a weak D call TRBD1 (6 bases). Germline V gene lookup returns CDR1 LNHNV and CDR2 YYDKDF (reference sequence). The CDR3 spans 16 residues. V lost 3 bases and J 2 bases, leaving 16 bases between the germline ends.